The 18 T cell receptor beta chains in this list originate from one sample, sequenced in a study of T-cell reconstitution after alpha-beta-depleted transplantation in children. Preparation of the TCRbeta library used unique molecular identifiers. Each CDR3 protein is one row after TCRdb ran MiXCR on the PCR reads. The table includes approximately 130,000 distinct CDR3 sequences, around a tenth detected once. The specimen was PBMCs, mostly from graft donor cells, collected 180 days after TCRalphabeta/CD19-depleted stem cell transplant. The receptors originated from a girl less than two years old who had a stem cell transplant for combined immunodeficiency, so the T cells may come from the graft donor.

The chain combines TRBV29-1 with TRBJ2-2, with D unclear. This CDR3 is built from 13 residues. CDR1 is SQVTM, CDR2 ANQGSEA, per germline. Trimming stripped 7 bases from V and 4 bases from J, with 13 bases between. CDR3 in amino acids: CSASNHLTGELFF. CDR3 sequence (DNA): TGCAGCGCTAGTAACCATCTCACCGGGGAGCTGTTTTTT.

This clonotype has at least ten counts. The V and J genes are TRBV7-2 and TRBJ2-5; D is perhaps TRBD1 (6 bases). V lost 5 bases and J lost 5, with 21 bases in between. CDR3 size: 16 residues. The germline CDR1 and CDR2 sequences are SGHTA and FQGNSA. CDR3 nucleotides: TGTGCCAGCAGCGTCTACGGGACACTTGACGGGGAGACCCAGTACTTC. It yields the protein CASSVYGTLDGETQYF.

This clonotype showed up many times. The V call is TRBV20-1, the J call TRBJ2-5; possibly TRBD1 for D (6 bases). Germline loops: CDR1 DFQATT, CDR2 SNEGSKA (reference sequence). V dropped 1 base and J dropped 9 bases, with 18 bases sitting between them. The CDR3 loop spans 14 amino acids. CDR3 coding DNA: TGCAGTGCTAGAGGGGAGACAGGACCAGGGGCCCAGTACTTC. This codes for CSARGETGPGAQYF.

This clonotype turned up a few times. The chain employs TRBV21-1 and TRBJ2-7; TRBD1 is the table's D call and was not checked against the DNA. TRBV21-1 counts as a pseudogene. There are 17 residues in the CDR3. The CDR3 reads CASSKRKAWQGDYEQYF. CDR3 bases: TGTGCCAGCAGCAAACGAAAGGCTTGGCAGGGAGACTACGAGCAGTACTTC.

This clonotype was counted between two and nine times. The chain is built from TRBV5-1 and TRBJ2-2, with D perhaps matching TRBD1 (8 bases). Trimming took off 5 bases at V and 3 bases at J, with 23 bases between the two ends. The V gene's germline CDR1 is SGHRS and CDR2 YFSETQ. The CDR3 length is 18 residues. The CDR3, as DNA: TGCGCCAGCAGACCAAGGACAGGGAGGGAAGTCGACACCGGGGAGCTGTTTTTT. Its protein product is CASRPRTGREVDTGELFF.

This clonotype was counted a few times. The chain joins TRBV5-5 to TRBJ2-7; tentatively, D is TRBD1 (6 bases). The CDR3 has 13 residues. Germline CDR1 reads SGHKS; CDR2 reads YYEKEE (reference sequence). The ends were cut back, 2 bases at V and 3 bases at J, with 9 bases in the middle. Written as DNA, the CDR3 is TGTGCCAGCAGCTTTCTCAGGGGCTACGAGCAGTACTTC. It specifies CASSFLRGYEQYF.

This clonotype was detected only a few times. The rearrangement links TRBV5-6 to TRBJ2-5; 8 bases match TRBD1. This CDR3 is 14 amino acids long. In germline, CDR1 is SGHDT, CDR2 YYEEEE. With V trimmed by 4 bases and J by 5 bases, 7 bases remained unmatched. For the CDR3, the DNA is TGTGCCAGCAGCGGTACAGGGGGTCCGGAGACCCAGTACTTC. This sequence encodes CASSGTGGPETQYF.

This clonotype was seen a handful of times. The CDR3: CSARLQGGEQYF. CDR3 nucleotide sequence: TGCAGTGCTAGACTTCAGGGTGGCGAGCAGTACTTC. V is TRBV20-1 and J is TRBJ2-7, with TRBD1 as a possible D gene (5 bases). Trimming cost V 2 bases and J 6 bases, with 11 bases left between them. The CDR3 has 12 amino acids. CDR1 and CDR2 from the germline V gene are DFQATT and SNEGSKA (reference sequence).

The table lists this clonotype with a few counts. The V and J genes are TRBV6-5 and TRBJ2-3; perhaps TRBD1 as D (6 bases). V was pared by 4 bases and J by 2 bases, with 10 bases between. CDR3 length: 14 residues. Germline values: CDR1 MNHEY, CDR2 SVGAGI. The CDR3: CASSWAGVTDTQYF. CDR3 DNA sequence: TGTGCCAGCAGTTGGGCAGGGGTCACAGATACGCAGTATTTT.

The chain carries TRBV10-3 and TRBJ1-1; D gene ambiguous. Trimming stripped 3 bases from V and 8 bases from J, with 7 bases between. CDR1 and CDR2 from the germline V gene are ENHRY and SYGVKD. The CDR3 extends over 11 amino acids. In nucleotides, the CDR3 is TGTGCCATCAGTGACCTAGAAGAAGCTTTCTTT. Protein product: CAISDLEEAFF.

The chain uses TRBV7-2 and TRBJ2-3, with 9 bases fitting TRBD2. Trimming cost V 4 bases and J 2 bases; bases outside gene matches: 4. Germline lookup yields CDR1 SGHTA and CDR2 FQGNSA. The CDR3 loop spans 15 amino acids. CDR3 loop: CASSSSGRSTDTQYF. The CDR3 DNA reads as TGTGCCAGCAGCTCGAGCGGGAGGTCCACAGATACGCAGTATTTT.

The chain uses TRBV5-5 and TRBJ2-1; 7 bases are a match to TRBD1. Germline values: CDR1 SGHKS, CDR2 YYEKEE (reference sequence). The CDR3 totals 16 residues. V dropped 3 bases and J dropped 0; count of bases not matched to a gene: 6. The CDR3 nucleotides read TGTGCCAGCAGCTCACAGGGGTCCGCCTCCTACAATGAGCAGTTCTTC. Residues: CASSSQGSASYNEQFF.

This clonotype has a count of ten or more. The chain employs TRBV20-1 and TRBJ2-7; 7 nucleotides match TRBD1. The CDR3 runs to 13 residues. The V gene's germline CDR1 is DFQATT and CDR2 SNEGSKA (reference sequence). The trim removed 3 bases at V and 5 bases at J, leaving 7 bases unmatched. The CDR3, as DNA: TGCAGTGCTAGGACAGGGAATCGTAACGAGCAGTACTTC. This gives the protein CSARTGNRNEQYF.

This clonotype was seen ten or more times. The V gene is TRBV28, the J gene TRBJ1-2; 7 nucleotides match TRBD1. Germline CDR1 and CDR2: MDHEN and SYDVKM. The CDR3 loop spans 14 amino acids. Trimming removed 3 bases from V and 4 bases from J; junction bases left unmatched: 5. CDR3 DNA sequence: TGTGCCAGCAGTTTCTATACAGGGGCCTATGGCTACACCTTC. This sequence encodes CASSFYTGAYGYTF.

In its sample, this clonotype was seen many times. This chain links TRBV29-1 with TRBJ2-1; 15 bases match TRBD2. Looked up from germline, CDR1 is SQVTM and CDR2 is ANQGSEA. Trimming at V came to 6 bases and at J to 10 bases, leaving 7 bases not matched to a gene. This CDR3 contains 14 residues. The CDR3 spells CSVDRGTSGREQFF. The CDR3 coding sequence is TGCAGCGTAGATAGAGGGACTAGCGGGAGGGAGCAGTTCTTC.

This clonotype has at least ten counts. The chain is built from TRBV5-1 and TRBJ2-1; tentatively, D is TRBD2 (6 bases). The germline gives CDR1 SGHRS, CDR2 YFSETQ. The CDR3 runs 16 residues. V lost 6 bases, J lost 7 bases, and 23 bases lay in between. As DNA, the CDR3 is TGCGCCAGCACGCAGGAGGCCCTGGCAGGGAGGAATGAGCAGTTCTTC. Translation gives CASTQEALAGRNEQFF.

V usage is TRBV7-2 and J usage is TRBJ2-5, with a weak D call TRBD1 (5 bases). V lost 0 bases and J 6 bases, leaving 8 bases between the germline ends. Germline V gene lookup returns CDR1 SGHTA and CDR2 FQGNSA. CDR3 length equals 13 residues. The CDR3 sequence: CASSLAGVQTQYF. The CDR3 DNA is TGTGCCAGCAGCTTAGCAGGGGTACAGACCCAGTACTTC.

The rearrangement links TRBV5-1 to TRBJ2-2; D unresolved. This CDR3 is built from 13 residues. The germline V gene has CDR1 SGHRS and CDR2 YFSETQ. The germline V and J ends were trimmed by 0 bases and 5 bases, with 5 bases remaining between them. DNA of the CDR3: TGCGCCAGCAGCTTGGAGGTGACCGGGGAGCTGTTTTTT. The encoded protein is CASSLEVTGELFF.